The 16 T cell receptor beta chains reported below all come from one sample, sequenced in a study of CD8+ T cells in alopecia areata. It was cDNA, reverse transcribed from extracted RNA, that served as the sequencing template. Only in-frame clones appear in the TCRdb table, and some are missing; sequencing was by immunoSEQ multiplex PCR. The table includes roughly 64,000 clones, about 43% detected once. Treatment described: oral pan-JAK inhibitor, 5-10 mg twice daily. This specimen consisted of CD8+ T cells sorted from blood, obtained at approximately week 36, from a patient treated with tofacitinib. The receptor set was obtained from a human donor with alopecia areata.

This clone turned up a few times. The rearrangement links TRBV7-3 to TRBJ2-3; D remains unclear. The CDR3 loop spans 13 amino acids. CDR1 and CDR2 from the germline V gene are SGHTA and FQGTGA. Trimming removed 5 bases from V and 6 bases from J, with 12 bases in between. For the CDR3, the DNA is TGTGCCAGCAGCGCAAGCCGGGTGGATACGCAGTATTTT. This sequence encodes CASSASRVDTQYF.

In its sample, this clone was seen a few times. The rearrangement joins TRBV29-1 to TRBJ2-7, with D perhaps TRBD1 or TRBD2 (6 bases each). Per germline, CDR1 SQVTM and CDR2 ANQGSEA. Trimming shortened V by 7 bases and J by 6 bases, and 22 bases separated the two germline ends. The CDR3 spans 14 residues. The CDR3 sequence: CSAVGGQLFTEQYF. CDR3 bases: TGCAGCGCCGTGGGAGGACAGCTTTTCACCGAGCAGTACTTC.

V gene TRBV7-2 combines with J gene TRBJ1-2; tentatively, D is TRBD1 (5 bases). This CDR3 is 15 amino acids long. In germline, CDR1 is SGHTA, CDR2 FQGNSA. V lost 6 bases and J lost 1, with 15 bases in between. As DNA, the CDR3 is TGTGCCAGCAGTCAAGCGAGACAGAATAACTATGGCTACACCTTC. This encodes CASSQARQNNYGYTF.

The chain recombines TRBV29-1 with TRBJ2-7, with 8 bases lining up with TRBD2. CDR3 length equals 14 residues. Germline V lookup: CDR1 SQVTM, CDR2 ANQGSEA. The junction had 11 bases not matched to a gene; V was cut back by 7 bases and J by 3 bases. CDR3 sequence: CSAEGLDGIYEQYF. DNA of the CDR3: TGCAGCGCCGAGGGACTAGATGGGATCTACGAGCAGTACTTC.

This chain connects TRBV4-2 to TRBJ1-1; D is perhaps TRBD1 (6 bases). V was clipped by 2 bases and J by 0 bases, with 13 bases between them. The CDR3 length is 16 residues. The germline gives CDR1 LGHNA, CDR2 YNFKEQ. The DNA of the CDR3 is TGTGCCAGCAGCCAAATCCAGGGGCCCTTGAACACTGAAGCTTTCTTT. Protein sequence: CASSQIQGPLNTEAFF.

The chain employs TRBV27 and TRBJ2-7; D perhaps matches TRBD1 (6 bases). The CDR3 has 14 residues. The germline V and J ends were trimmed by 5 bases and 5 bases, with 16 bases remaining between them. The germline V gene encodes CDR1 MNHEY and CDR2 SMNVEV (reference sequence). The CDR3 is CASSLKQGSHEQYF. The CDR3 DNA is TGTGCCAGCAGTCTAAAACAGGGATCCCACGAGCAGTACTTC.

Only one count was recorded for this clone. The CDR3 DNA is TGTGCCACCAGCAGCGTGAGAACAGATACGCAGTATTTT. It specifies CATSSVRTDTQYF. The chain links TRBV15 to TRBJ2-3; unclear D gene. The CDR3 spans 13 residues. Germline CDR1 and CDR2: LNHNV and YYDKDF (reference sequence). The germline V and J ends were trimmed by 3 bases and 3 bases, with 7 bases remaining between them.

This clone was observed once. The chain recombines TRBV27 with TRBJ2-2, with unresolved D. V lost 3 bases, J lost 6 bases, and 8 bases lay in between. Germline CDR1 reads MNHEY; CDR2 reads SMNVEV (reference sequence). The CDR3 extends over 13 amino acids. The DNA for the CDR3 is TGTGCCAGCAGTTTTGGCTCCCCCGGGGAGCTGTTTTTT. Protein sequence: CASSFGSPGELFF.

This chain connects TRBV13 to TRBJ2-5; 10 bases are a match to TRBD1. Trimming cost V 4 bases and J 5 bases; bases outside gene matches: 13. Per germline, CDR1 PRHDT and CDR2 FYEKMQ (reference sequence). CDR3 length equals 17 residues. DNA of the CDR3: TGTGCCAGCAGCTACGACAGGGGGCCTTCGGTTGGGGAGACCCAGTACTTC. Amino acids: CASSYDRGPSVGETQYF.

This clone was counted only a few times. This chain connects TRBV10-3 to TRBJ1-3, with a weak D call TRBD1 (5 bases). With 6 bases removed from V and 0 bases from J, the gap between germline ends came to 12 bases. This CDR3 has 15 residues. Germline CDR1 and CDR2: ENHRY and SYGVKD. CDR3 DNA sequence: TGTGCCATCAGCTTGGACACCGGCTCTGGAAACACCATATATTTT. Its translation is CAISLDTGSGNTIYF.

The chain has TRBV9 and TRBJ2-7; 10 bases match TRBD1. Germline loops: CDR1 SGDLS, CDR2 YYNGEE. The CDR3 has 14 residues. Losses at the gene ends were 6 bases for V and 3 bases for J; bases not matched to a gene: 6. The CDR3 is CASTLGTGDYEQYF. CDR3 nucleotide sequence: TGTGCCAGCACCTTAGGGACAGGGGACTACGAGCAGTACTTC.

This clone has just a few counts. The rearrangement uses TRBV7-6 and TRBJ2-7; D remains unclear. This CDR3 contains 14 residues. V was pared by 0 bases and J by 6 bases, with 12 bases between. Germline CDR1 reads SGHVS; CDR2 reads FNYEAQ. CDR3 DNA: TGTGCCAGCAGCTTAGCCGGGCTCAATGGCGAGCAGTACTTC. It specifies CASSLAGLNGEQYF.

This chain joins TRBV27 and TRBJ2-7; 9 bases match TRBD1. Germline V gives CDR1 MNHEY, CDR2 SMNVEV (reference sequence). This CDR3 is 13 amino acids long. Germline trimming cut 6 bases from V and 4 bases from J; bases unmatched to any gene: 4. The CDR3 here is CASRDRGLYEQYF. CDR3 nucleotide sequence: TGTGCCAGCAGGGACAGGGGTCTATACGAGCAGTACTTC.

This chain uses TRBV29-1 with TRBJ2-7; D call uncertain. The germline gives CDR1 SQVTM, CDR2 ANQGSEA. V lost 4 bases and J 7 bases, leaving 14 bases between the germline ends. CDR3 size: 12 residues. The DNA for the CDR3 is TGCAGCGTTGTCGGTAAATGGGAAGAGCAGTACTTC. Its protein is CSVVGKWEEQYF.

The V call is TRBV29-1, the J call TRBJ2-7; no firm D call. Trimming stripped 0 bases from V and 3 bases from J, with 9 bases between. This CDR3 comprises 13 residues. CDR1 and CDR2 from the germline V gene are SQVTM and ANQGSEA. DNA of the CDR3: TGCAGCGTTGAAGATAACAGAGACTACGAGCAGTACTTC. It specifies CSVEDNRDYEQYF.

The CDR3 sequence: CASSQEPSSYNEQFF. CDR3 DNA sequence: TGCGCCAGCAGCCAAGAACCCAGCTCCTACAATGAGCAGTTCTTC. The chain combines TRBV23-1 with TRBJ2-1; D unresolved. TRBV23-1 has ORF status, its function being uncertain. The V end was cut by 6 bases, the J end by 0 bases, with 12 bases between. The CDR3 consists of 15 residues.